This entry lists 28 T cell receptor beta chains sequenced from one sample in a study of blood T cell repertoires in COVID-19. Clones were sequenced by immunoSEQ multiplex PCR, and TCRdb holds only the in-frame ones, with some missing. The sample contains 300,000 to 350,000 clones, around nine tenths of which appear only once. The sample taken for sequencing was peripheral blood. The receptors here all came from a woman aged 25 to 39 with COVID-19, enrolled during active disease.

The genes are TRBV19 and TRBJ1-4; D perhaps matches TRBD1 (6 bases). CDR1 and CDR2 from the germline V gene are LNHDA and SQIVND (reference sequence). CDR3 length equals 14 residues. Trimming pared 5 bases from V and 7 bases from J, leaving 14 bases between. The CDR3 DNA reads TGTGCCAGTAGTCCGGGGGGGGCGCTTGAAAAACTGTTTTTT. Its translation: CASSPGGALEKLFF.

The J gene is TRBJ1-1, the V gene TRBV19; 7 nucleotides match TRBD1. This CDR3 spans 14 amino acids. The trim removed 5 bases at V and 4 bases at J, leaving 7 bases unmatched. The germline V gene encodes CDR1 LNHDA and CDR2 SQIVND (reference sequence). In DNA form, the CDR3 reads TGTGCCAGTAGTCAGGGGGGAAGTGGCACTGAAGCTTTCTTT. It encodes CASSQGGSGTEAFF.

The J gene is TRBJ2-1, the V gene TRBV2; 8 bases align to TRBD1. This CDR3 is built from 17 residues. Germline loops: CDR1 SNHLY, CDR2 FYNNEI. The J segment lost 9 bases and the V segment lost 3 bases, leaving 16 bases of the junction unmatched. The CDR3 sequence is CASSDDIDGQGDPEQFF. In nucleotides, the CDR3 is TGTGCCAGCAGTGACGATATTGACGGACAGGGAGATCCTGAGCAGTTCTTC.

The CDR3 DNA reads as TGTGCCAGCAGGGCTACAGGGGATTACGGCTACACCTTC. It translates to CASRATGDYGYTF. The chain recombines TRBV13 with TRBJ1-2, with 7 bases matching TRBD1. This CDR3 is 13 amino acids long. With V trimmed by 6 bases and J by 8 bases, 9 bases remained unmatched. Germline V gene sequence: CDR1 PRHDT, CDR2 FYEKMQ (reference sequence). Drawing the rest from reference TRBV13 and TRBJ1-2, the complete variable domain is AAGVIQSPRHLIKEKRETATLKCYPIPRHDTVYWYQQGPGQDPQFLISFYEKMQSDKGSIPDRFSAQQFSDYHSELNMSSLELGDSALYFCASRATGDYGYTFGSGTRLTVV.

The rearrangement uses TRBV28 and TRBJ2-5; 12 bases are a match to TRBD2. V trimming: 5 bases; J trimming: 2 bases; junction bases outside the gene matches: 3. The CDR3 loop spans 15 amino acids. Germline loops: CDR1 MDHEN, CDR2 SYDVKM. CDR3 protein: CASSPGLAGQETQYF. The CDR3 DNA follows: TGTGCCAGCAGTCCCGGACTAGCGGGGCAAGAGACCCAGTACTTC.

This clone appeared a single time. The V gene is TRBV29-1, the J gene TRBJ1-2; 8 positions agree with TRBD1. After removal of 4 bases from V and 6 bases from J, the junction contained 10 bases not matched to a gene. The CDR3 consists of 14 residues. Germline CDR1 is SQVTM and CDR2 is ANQGSEA. CDR3 DNA: TGCAGCGTTGGTGTTTGGCAGGGGGCCAATGGCTACACCTTC. Its translation is CSVGVWQGANGYTF. The complete variable domain, with remaining parts taken from reference TRBV29-1 and TRBJ1-2, reads SAVISQKPSRDICQRGTSLTIQCQVDSQVTMMFWYRQQPGQSLTLIATANQGSEATYESGFVIDKFPISRPNLTFSTLTVSNMSPEDSSIYLCSVGVWQGANGYTFGSGTRLTVV.

The table lists this clone with a count of one. V and J are TRBV19 and TRBJ1-1; D is perhaps TRBD1 (5 bases). The CDR3 is 14 amino acids. The germline V and J ends were trimmed by 8 bases and 1 base, with 14 bases remaining between them. Germline CDR1 and CDR2: LNHDA and SQIVND (reference sequence). The DNA for the CDR3 is TGTGCCAGTTTTTCCCATGACAGGAACACTGAAGCTTTCTTT. Translating it yields CASFSHDRNTEAFF.

The genes are TRBV7-9 and TRBJ2-1, with 10 nucleotides matching TRBD1. Per the germline V gene, CDR1 is SEHNR and CDR2 is FQNEAQ (reference sequence). The junction had 3 bases not matched to a gene; V was cut back by 5 bases and J by 5 bases. The CDR3 extends over 14 amino acids. In nucleotides, the CDR3 is TGTGCCAGCAGCCGGGACAGGGGACACAATGAGCAGTTCTTC. Its protein is CASSRDRGHNEQFF.

The chain uses TRBV28 and TRBJ2-7; 8 positions match TRBD1. The germline CDR1 and CDR2 sequences are MDHEN and SYDVKM. This CDR3 has 15 residues. After removal of 5 bases from V and 9 bases from J, the junction contained 15 bases not matched to a gene. In DNA form, the CDR3 reads TGTGCCAGCAGTCCTCCGGGGACAGGAGCGTCGGGGCAGTACTTC. Translated, it gives CASSPPGTGASGQYF.

This sequence joins TRBV11-2 and TRBJ2-1; 9 nucleotides match TRBD1. CDR1 and CDR2 (germline): SGHAT, FQNNGV. The V segment lost 1 base and the J segment 8 bases; nucleotides outside the gene matches: 3. The length of the CDR3 is 14 residues. CDR3 region: CASSLGGTGHEQFF. CDR3 in DNA: TGTGCCAGCAGCTTAGGCGGGACAGGGCATGAGCAGTTCTTC.

This sequence joins TRBV2 and TRBJ2-1, with 8 bases matching TRBD2. Germline V gene sequence: CDR1 SNHLY, CDR2 FYNNEI. V was clipped by 8 bases and J by 3 bases; unmatched bases: 9. CDR3 length: 15 amino acids. The CDR3 bases are TGTGCCAGCTCCGAACGAGCGGGGGACTACAATGAGCAGTTCTTC. The encoded protein is CASSERAGDYNEQFF.

This chain uses TRBV5-1 with TRBJ1-6; D possibly corresponds to TRBD1 (5 bases). This CDR3 has 18 amino acids. Trimming removed 4 bases at V and 0 bases at J, with 17 bases between. Germline CDR1 SGHRS, CDR2 YFSETQ. The CDR3 region is CASSPLGGIYSYNSPLHF. CDR3 DNA: TGCGCCAGCAGCCCCCTGGGGGGGATATACTCCTATAATTCACCCCTCCACTTT.

The chain couples TRBV19 to TRBJ1-2; D is unresolved. The V gene's germline CDR1 is LNHDA and CDR2 SQIVND (reference sequence). The CDR3 extends over 13 amino acids. The germline V and J ends were trimmed by 3 bases and 2 bases, with 7 bases remaining between them. CDR3 sequence: CASSITGNYGYTF. The CDR3 nucleotides are TGTGCCAGTAGTATTACGGGGAACTATGGCTACACCTTC.

This chain links TRBV28 with TRBJ2-2, with 8 nucleotides matching TRBD1. The CDR3 sequence is 16 residues long. J lost 2 bases, V lost 7 bases, and 9 bases had no gene match. Germline CDR1 is MDHEN and CDR2 is SYDVKM. Written as DNA, the CDR3 is TGTGCCAGCACCACCGGACAGGGCGGTAACACCGGGGAGCTGTTTTTT. Its translation is CASTTGQGGNTGELFF.

The chain is built from TRBV30 and TRBJ1-2; 9 nucleotides align to TRBD1. The V and J ends lost 4 bases and 2 bases, in that order; junction bases with no gene match: 5. The CDR3 spans 14 residues. CDR1 is GTSNPN and CDR2 is SVGIG in the germline V gene (reference sequence). The CDR3 DNA reads as TGTGCCTGGACCACAGGGGGCCACAACTATGGCTACACCTTC. It is translated as CAWTTGGHNYGYTF. Drawing the rest from reference TRBV30 and TRBJ1-2, the complete variable domain is SQTIHQWPATLVQPVGSPLSLECTVEGTSNPNLYWYRQAAGRGLQLLFYSVGIGQISSEVPQNLSASRPQDRQFILSSKKLLLSDSGFYLCAWTTGGHNYGYTFGSGTRLTVV.

CDR3: CASSLVTPKTQYF. CDR3 nucleotides: TGTGCCAGCAGTTTAGTGACTCCCAAGACCCAGTACTTC. The chain recombines TRBV28 with TRBJ2-5; D gene ambiguous. Trimming took off 2 bases at V and 6 bases at J, with 10 bases between the two ends. In germline, CDR1 is MDHEN, CDR2 SYDVKM. The CDR3 has 13 amino acids.

The rearrangement joins TRBV6-6 to TRBJ2-1, with TRBD1 matching 8 bases. The length of the CDR3 is 16 residues. The V gene end was trimmed by 1 base and the J gene end by 3 bases; junction bases not matched to a gene: 5. In germline, CDR1 is MNHNY, CDR2 SVGAGI (reference sequence). Here the CDR3 reads CASSYFGQGVYNEQFF. CDR3 DNA sequence: TGTGCCAGCAGTTACTTCGGACAGGGAGTCTACAATGAGCAGTTCTTC.

This clone has a single count. The CDR3 reads CASSSRSGERERPYEQYF. The CDR3 DNA reads TGTGCCAGCAGCTCCCGATCAGGTGAGCGGGAGCGACCCTACGAGCAGTACTTC. The chain carries TRBV7-3 and TRBJ2-7; 8 bases line up with TRBD2. CDR1 SGHTA and CDR2 FQGTGA come from the germline V gene. V shed 4 bases, J shed 2 bases, and the junction held 16 bases outside the gene matches. The CDR3 has 18 residues.

This chain links TRBV7-9 with TRBJ1-1; D not certain. This CDR3 is built from 13 residues. V was pared by 1 base and J by 7 bases, with 10 bases between. The germline V gene encodes CDR1 SEHNR and CDR2 FQNEAQ (reference sequence). The CDR3 nucleotides are TGTGCCAGCAGCTTAGGAGGGTCCTTTGAAGCTTTCTTT. Translating it yields CASSLGGSFEAFF. Full variable domain (missing parts from reference TRBV7-9 and TRBJ1-1): DTGVSQNPRHKITKRGQNVTFRCDPISEHNRLYWYRQTLGQGPEFLTYFQNEAQLEKSRLLSDRFSAERPKGSFSTLEIQRTEQGDSAMYLCASSLGGSFEAFFGQGTRLTVV.

The chain couples TRBV7-9 to TRBJ1-6, with D unclear. V lost 3 bases and J 0 bases, leaving 15 bases between the germline ends. This CDR3 spans 18 amino acids. The germline CDR1 and CDR2 sequences are SEHNR and FQNEAQ (reference sequence). CDR3 DNA sequence: TGTGCCAGCAGCTTCCGCAGTGCCCTCAGCTCCTATAATTCACCCCTCCACTTT. It specifies CASSFRSALSSYNSPLHF.

The chain has TRBV30 and TRBJ2-1; 10 bases are shared with TRBD1. Germline CDR1 reads GTSNPN; CDR2 reads SVGIG (reference sequence). This CDR3 comprises 13 residues. For the CDR3, the DNA is TGTGCTTGCGACAGGGGGCGGCGGGATGAGCAGTTCTTC. Its translation is CACDRGRRDEQFF.

The V and J genes are TRBV5-8 and TRBJ2-7, with TRBD1 matching 7 bases. Trimming at V came to 0 bases and at J to 0 bases, leaving 9 bases not matched to a gene. The CDR3 is 17 residues long. CDR1 SGHTS and CDR2 YDEGEE come from the germline V gene. This CDR3 is CASSLGLLTGNSYEQYF. The CDR3 bases are TGTGCCAGCAGCTTGGGGCTTCTGACAGGGAACTCCTACGAGCAGTACTTC.

The chain combines TRBV7-9 with TRBJ2-3; D ambiguous. Germline CDR1 and CDR2: SEHNR and FQNEAQ (reference sequence). The CDR3 is made up of 11 amino acids. V was clipped by 4 bases and J by 3 bases, with 2 bases between them. The CDR3 loop is CASSSTDTQYF. Written as DNA, the CDR3 is TGTGCCAGCAGCTCAACAGATACGCAGTATTTT.

The chain carries TRBV28 and TRBJ1-6; TRBD1 agrees at 9 bases. The germline V gene has CDR1 MDHEN and CDR2 SYDVKM. The CDR3 loop spans 16 amino acids. The junction had 7 bases not matched to a gene; V was cut back by 3 bases and J by 7 bases. CDR3 amino acids: CASSFMTGQGNSPLHF. The CDR3 bases are TGTGCCAGCAGTTTCATGACGGGACAGGGAAATTCACCCCTCCACTTT.

V gene TRBV3-1 (or the pseudogene TRBV3-2) combines with J gene TRBJ2-2; D is possibly TRBD2 (6 bases). The CDR3 runs to 14 residues. Germline V CDR1 and CDR2: LGHDT, YNNKEL (reference sequence). V lost 8 bases to trimming and J lost 6 bases, with 16 bases between them. DNA for the CDR3: TGTGCCAGCCGATATGGGGAGGTAGCCGGGGAGCTGTTTTTT. Protein sequence: CASRYGEVAGELFF.

The rearrangement joins TRBV28 to TRBJ2-7, with a weak D call TRBD2 (5 bases). Per the germline V gene, CDR1 is MDHEN and CDR2 is SYDVKM. This CDR3 is 16 amino acids long. The V end was cut by 5 bases, the J end by 0 bases, with 17 bases between. CDR3 loop: CASSPPGLRSSYEQYF. CDR3 DNA sequence: TGTGCCAGCAGTCCCCCCGGACTCCGGAGCTCCTACGAGCAGTACTTC.

V usage is TRBV3-1 (or the pseudogene TRBV3-2) and J usage is TRBJ1-1, with 7 bases aligning to TRBD1. The CDR3 runs 12 residues. The J segment lost 8 bases and the V segment lost 4 bases, leaving 4 bases of the junction unmatched. Per germline, CDR1 LGHDT and CDR2 YNNKEL (reference sequence). CDR3 protein: CASSPTGIEAFF. In DNA, the CDR3 is TGTGCCAGCAGCCCGACAGGGATAGAAGCTTTCTTT.

The chain recombines TRBV3-1 (or the pseudogene TRBV3-2) with TRBJ1-3, with D maybe TRBD1 (6 bases). V was clipped by 0 bases and J by 2 bases, with 17 bases between them. CDR1 is LGHDT, CDR2 YNNKEL, per germline (reference sequence). The length of the CDR3 is 18 residues. This CDR3 reads CASSQDPSRGRTGNTIYF. For the CDR3, the DNA is TGTGCCAGCAGCCAAGATCCAAGCAGGGGAAGAACTGGAAACACCATATATTTT.